This record looks at one T cell receptor (beta chain) sequence and its context. This CDR3 spans 13 amino acids. Per germline, CDR1 SGDLS and CDR2 YYNGEE. Trimming left V 3 bases short and J 4 bases short, with 10 bases between. Per the study methods: The authors estimated nucleated cell counts from reference gene primer amplification. Only in-frame clones appear in the TCRdb table, and some are missing; sequencing was by immunoSEQ multiplex PCR. Clone size and the V and J calls come from that table; the DNA yielded D and trimming. The table shows about 460,000 clones, with 88% occurring only once. The sample originates from a study of blood T cell repertoires in COVID-19. On the study more broadly: Acute-phase and convalescent COVID-19 samples originated in the United States, Italy and Spain. T cells, B-cell-depleted T cells, or PBMCs supplied cDNA or gDNA.

In terms of age and location, participants ranged from roughly 18 to 100 years and lived in fewer than 30 US areas. The source material was PBMCs or T cells enriched from blood (not recorded which). The receptor's source is a woman aged 55-70 years who had recovered from COVID-19. The chain has TRBV9 and TRBJ1-2, with D tentatively TRBD1 (5 bases). CDR3 sequence reads: CASSAQGFYGYTF. CDR3 DNA sequence: TGTGCCAGCAGCGCCCAGGGTTTCTATGGCTACACCTTC.